The following is a T cell receptor beta chain sequence with its context. This clonotype was seen at least ten times. Its cognate antigen has yet to be identified. Base qualities were left out, and no much larger clone turns up one base away. The sample belongs to a study of blood T cells in healthy people across ages (dated by TCRdb to 2015 to 2017). About the investigation overall: In model experiments, template switching captured roughly one uniquely barcoded TCR beta cDNA molecule for every two T cells. Using deep sequencing normalized with unique cDNA molecular identifiers, the study measured how TCR beta repertoire diversity changes with age. The donors were split into four age groups: young (average roughly 15 years), middle-aged (roughly 42), aged (more than 55) and long-lived (about 74). To avoid experimental bias, donors of different ages were spread randomly across the sequencing lanes. Using the same blood draw, the study looked at two additional independent replicas of 1 million unique cDNA reads for two donors, one aged 18 to 30 and the other aged 80 or older.

The donors were 40 or so Caucasian individuals from Russia, aged roughly 6 to 100 years, who were systemically healthy. Ten milliliters of peripheral blood were drawn from each donor into EDTA-treated Vacutainer tubes. PBMCs were isolated by Ficoll-Paque density-gradient centrifugation, with at least 6 million obtained per sample. Total RNA was extracted from PBMCs with Trizol reagent, with at least 6 micrograms obtained per sample. For every donor, flow cytometry on a PBMC aliquot measured the percentage of naive CD45RAhigh/CD27high T cells. The investigation overall reported the following: Since profiling was done on bulk unsorted PBMCs, naive and antigen-experienced compartments could not be conclusively compared. Because the CMV infection status of the donors was unknown, age-related changes in expanded clonotypes may potentially have been confounded. The percentage of naive T cells measured by flow cytometry correlated strongly with observed TCR beta diversity. Estimates of total diversity from one million sequenced T cells were regarded as lower bounds and underestimates. Compared with the aged group, the long-lived group had more naive CD4+ T cells, fewer expanded clones and increased TCR diversity, suggesting age selection. As age increased, observed TCR beta diversity per million T cells dropped in a roughly linear way, and a significant reduction was already evident by age 40.

Germline trimming: 3 bases from V, 4 bases from J; junction bases outside gene matches: 1. From its cysteine to its phenylalanine, the CDR3 spans 13 amino acids. The DNA shown is the 39-base CDR3, in frame from base 1. Reading the germline V gene gives CDR1 SGHRS and CDR2 YFSETQ. The receptor library was made with 5' RACE. The reads were generated on an Illumina HiSeq 2500. The second PCR ran for roughly 7 to 11 cycles and used a J-beta primer mix along with a sample-barcoded 5' primer. A unique molecular identifier was introduced onto each TCR beta cDNA molecule by a template-switch 5' adaptor carrying 12 random nucleotides. Each sample yielded at least 3 million CDR3-containing paired-end reads. The Mint cDNA synthesis kit, primed by a TRBC-specific oligonucleotide, was used to synthesize first-strand cDNA from all RNA. Following uracil-DNA glycosylase treatment, a first 18-cycle PCR with universal primers M1SS and BC2_uni_R was performed on all cDNA. Processing in the source paper ran as follows. Each sample was normalized by randomly selecting 1 million high-quality reads, each carrying a distinct molecular identifier. Instead of being binned into consensus sequences, reads that shared molecular identifiers were thrown out. MiTCR, set to a Q25 quality threshold and the strictest error-elimination algorithm, was used for CDR3 identification, clonotype clustering and error correction. A nonparametric unseen species model with Euler transformation was used to estimate lower-bound total TCR beta diversity. TCRdb took the public reads, trimmed them with fastp at Q25, ran MiXCR for clone calling and kept in-frame beta chains. Rows merge per CDR3 protein into single entries with the most common DNA and genes. The V and J calls follow TCRdb's processing rather than the paper's. Counted in this sample were about 570,000 distinct CDR3 sequences; roughly 29% of them appeared once. Less than 20% of the sample is taken by the ten largest.

Sequenced material: blood. The TCR was taken from a woman between 70 and 85 years old in good health. The rearrangement joined TRBV5-1 to TRBJ2-4; 7 bases in the junction line up with TRBD1. The nucleotide sequence reads as follows: TGCGCCAGCAGCTCGGGACAGAAAAACATTCAGTACTTC. This translates into CASSSGQKNIQYF.